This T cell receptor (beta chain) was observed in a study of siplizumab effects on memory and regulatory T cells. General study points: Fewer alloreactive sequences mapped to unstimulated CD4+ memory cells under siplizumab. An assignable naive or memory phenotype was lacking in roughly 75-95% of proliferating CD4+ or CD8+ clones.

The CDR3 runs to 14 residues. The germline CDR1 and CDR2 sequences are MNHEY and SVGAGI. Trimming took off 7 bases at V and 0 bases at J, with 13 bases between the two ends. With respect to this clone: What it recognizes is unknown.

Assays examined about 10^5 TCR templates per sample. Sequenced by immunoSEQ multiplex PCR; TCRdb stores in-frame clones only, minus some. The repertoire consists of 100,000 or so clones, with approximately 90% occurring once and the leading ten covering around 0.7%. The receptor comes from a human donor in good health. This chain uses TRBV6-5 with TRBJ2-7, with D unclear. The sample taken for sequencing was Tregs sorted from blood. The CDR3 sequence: CASKWRTSSYEQYF. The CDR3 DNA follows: TGTGCCAGCAAATGGCGGACCAGCTCCTACGAGCAGTACTTC.